Listed here is a single TCR beta chain. This sample stems from a study of CD8 T cells in Susac syndrome. The CDR3 is made up of 12 amino acids. The V and J ends lost 4 bases and 3 bases respectively, with 9 bases between them. Germline assignment: CDR1 GTSNPN and CDR2 SVGIG (reference sequence). CD8+ and CD4+ blood T cells underwent TCR beta sequencing. RNA totalling roughly 0.5 to 1 ug underwent reverse transcription with random hexamers. TCRdb re-analysed the immunoSEQ multiplex PCR reads in MiXCR, keeping a single row per CDR3 protein. Found here are hundreds of thousands of distinct CDR3 sequences, around 93% of them singletons; the top ten hold 0.07% to 0.09%.

Sequencing was performed on CD4+ T cells from PBMCs. This TCR came from a human donor with multiple sclerosis. The V and J genes are TRBV30 and TRBJ1-1; possible D gene TRBD1, 5 bases. The CDR3 nucleotides read TGTGCCTGGAAGGCACAGGACACTGAAGCTTTCTTT. This sequence encodes CAWKAQDTEAFF.